The 5 T cell receptor beta chains listed next were all sequenced from one sample in a study of identical twins. Via MiXCR, TCRdb re-called the 5' RACE reads, giving one row per CDR3 protein. The sample holds about 690,000 distinct CDR3 sequences, 21% seen once. This sample was shared with a second study, whose subject was T cells expressing NK-cell markers.

The sequenced sample was PBMCs. The source of these receptors is a woman younger than 35 in good health.

V gene TRBV5-1 combines with J gene TRBJ1-1; 7 bases agree with TRBD1. Germline CDR1 and CDR2: SGHRS and YFSETQ. Trimming took 6 bases from V and 3 from J; bases not matched to a gene: 5. The CDR3 runs 13 residues. CDR3 nucleotide sequence: TGCGCCAGCAACAGACAGGGTGACACTGAAGCTTTCTTT. Amino acids: CASNRQGDTEAFF.

This clonotype was detected ten times or more. This chain links TRBV12-3 or TRBV12-4 with TRBJ1-1; D is unresolved. V lost 6 bases and J 4 bases, leaving 6 bases between the germline ends. The CDR3 is 11 residues long. As DNA, the CDR3 is TGTGCCAGCAGGACTGGCACTGAAGCTTTCTTT. Encoded protein: CASRTGTEAFF.

V usage is TRBV5-1 and J usage is TRBJ2-2; 10 bases are a match to TRBD1. V lost 2 bases, J lost 4 bases, and 5 bases stayed unmatched. The CDR3 is 16 residues long. Germline V gene data show CDR1 as SGHRS and CDR2 as YFSETQ. CDR3 nucleotides: TGCGCCAGCAGCTTCAGGGGACAGGGGTTCACCGGGGAGCTGTTTTTT. It translates to CASSFRGQGFTGELFF.

The chain joins TRBV12-3 or TRBV12-4 to TRBJ2-7; maybe TRBD1 (5 bases). V was trimmed by 3 bases and J by 1 base, leaving 16 bases between them. The CDR3 covers 16 residues. This CDR3 is CASSFGFGARSYEQYF. The DNA for the CDR3 is TGTGCCAGCAGTTTCGGGTTTGGGGCCCGATCCTACGAGCAGTACTTC.

This clonotype has just a few counts. The CDR3 here is CADQRELPYEQYF. The CDR3 DNA reads TGCGCCGACCAGCGGGAGCTGCCCTACGAGCAGTACTTC. The chain combines TRBV10-1 with TRBJ2-7; 8 bases are shared with TRBD2. The J segment lost 2 bases and the V segment lost 11 bases, leaving 8 bases of the junction unmatched. The CDR3 loop spans 13 amino acids. Germline V CDR1 and CDR2: WNHNN, SYGVQD (reference sequence).